This T cell receptor (beta chain) was observed in a study of monozygotic twins with inflammatory bowel disease. The UMIs carried a 6-nucleotide sample barcode, and they were added by template switching. TCRdb re-called the 5' RACE reads; one entry per CDR3 protein, DNA not given. This sample's clone table lists around 380,000 distinct CDR3 sequences. Germline V gene sequence: CDR1 SGHAT, CDR2 FQNNGV. The CDR3 extends over 15 amino acids. Findings and caveats of the study: Repertoire similarity did not differ between concordant and discordant twins, possibly owing to limited power. Lower sharing of clonotypes with other individuals was seen in IBD patients than in healthy twins. This was most marked in patients showing signs of disease activity.

Concerning this clonotype: What it recognizes is unknown.

T cells were not sorted, and total RNA was isolated straight from whole blood. The sequencing sample was made of blood. V is TRBV11-2 and J is TRBJ1-1; TCRdb calls TRBD1, which cannot be checked without DNA. The origin of this receptor is a human donor with ulcerative colitis or Crohn's disease, or a healthy co-twin of an affected twin (not recorded which). CDR3 residues: CASSSLTPRNTEAFF.